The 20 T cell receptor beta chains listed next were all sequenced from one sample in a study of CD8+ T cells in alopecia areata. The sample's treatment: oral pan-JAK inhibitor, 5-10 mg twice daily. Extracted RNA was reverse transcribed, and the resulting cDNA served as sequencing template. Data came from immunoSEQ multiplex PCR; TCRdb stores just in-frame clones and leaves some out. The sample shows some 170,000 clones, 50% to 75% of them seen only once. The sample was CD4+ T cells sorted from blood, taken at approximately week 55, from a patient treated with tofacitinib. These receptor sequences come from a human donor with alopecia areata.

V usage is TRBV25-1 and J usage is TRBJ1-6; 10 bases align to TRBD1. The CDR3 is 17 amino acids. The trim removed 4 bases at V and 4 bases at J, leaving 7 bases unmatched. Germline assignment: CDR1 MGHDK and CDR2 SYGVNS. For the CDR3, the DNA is TGTGCCAGCAGTGCAGGGACAGGGGTCTCGTATAATTCACCCCTCCACTTT. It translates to CASSAGTGVSYNSPLHF. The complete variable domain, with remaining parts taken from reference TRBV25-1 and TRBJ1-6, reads EADIYQTPRYLVIGTGKKITLECSQTMGHDKMYWYQQDPGMELHLIHYSYGVNSTEKGDLSSESTVSRIRTEHFPLTLESARPSHTSQYLCASSAGTGVSYNSPLHFGNGTRLTVT.

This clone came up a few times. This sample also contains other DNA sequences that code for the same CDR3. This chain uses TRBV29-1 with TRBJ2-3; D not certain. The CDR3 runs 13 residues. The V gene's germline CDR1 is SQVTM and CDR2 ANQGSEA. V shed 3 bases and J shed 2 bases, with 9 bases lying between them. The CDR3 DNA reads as TGCAGCGTTGACGGCGGAATCACAGATACGCAGTATTTT. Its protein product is CSVDGGITDTQYF.

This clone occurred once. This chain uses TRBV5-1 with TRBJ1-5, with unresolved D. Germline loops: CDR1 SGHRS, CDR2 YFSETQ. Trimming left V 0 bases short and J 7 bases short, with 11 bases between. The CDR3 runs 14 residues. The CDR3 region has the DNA TGCGCCAGCAGCTTGGAAGGGCGAGGGCAGCCCCAGCATTTT. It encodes CASSLEGRGQPQHF.

The CDR3 sequence: CASRKTQETQYF. CDR3 bases: TGTGCCAGCAGAAAGACCCAAGAGACCCAGTACTTC. V usage is TRBV7-9 and J usage is TRBJ2-5, with no clear D. In germline, CDR1 is SEHNR, CDR2 FQNEAQ (reference sequence). V gave up 6 bases and J gave up 1 base, with 6 bases separating them. The CDR3 covers 12 residues.

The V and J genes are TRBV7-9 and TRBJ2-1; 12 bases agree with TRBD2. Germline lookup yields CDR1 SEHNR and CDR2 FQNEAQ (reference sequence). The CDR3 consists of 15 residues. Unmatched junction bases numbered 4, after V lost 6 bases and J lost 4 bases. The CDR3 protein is CASSLTSGGYNEQFF. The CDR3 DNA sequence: TGTGCCAGCAGTTTGACTAGCGGGGGATACAATGAGCAGTTCTTC. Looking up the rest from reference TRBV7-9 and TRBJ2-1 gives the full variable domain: DTGVSQNPRHKITKRGQNVTFRCDPISEHNRLYWYRQTLGQGPEFLTYFQNEAQLEKSRLLSDRFSAERPKGSFSTLEIQRTEQGDSAMYLCASSLTSGGYNEQFFGPGTRLTVL.

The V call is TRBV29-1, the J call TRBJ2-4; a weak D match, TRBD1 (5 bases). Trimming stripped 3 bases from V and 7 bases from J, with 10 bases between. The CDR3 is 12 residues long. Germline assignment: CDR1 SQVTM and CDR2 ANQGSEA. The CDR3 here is CSVEGSGNIQYF. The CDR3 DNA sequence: TGCAGCGTTGAGGGGTCAGGGAACATTCAGTACTTC. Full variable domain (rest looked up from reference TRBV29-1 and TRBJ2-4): SAVISQKPSRDICQRGTSLTIQCQVDSQVTMMFWYRQQPGQSLTLIATANQGSEATYESGFVIDKFPISRPNLTFSTLTVSNMSPEDSSIYLCSVEGSGNIQYFGAGTRLSVL.

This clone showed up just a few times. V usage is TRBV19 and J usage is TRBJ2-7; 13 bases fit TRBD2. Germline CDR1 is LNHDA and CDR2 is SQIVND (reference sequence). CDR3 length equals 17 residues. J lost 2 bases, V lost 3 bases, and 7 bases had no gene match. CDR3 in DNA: TGTGCCAGTAGTATCGGGACTAGCGGGGCCACTCCCTACGAGCAGTACTTC. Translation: CASSIGTSGATPYEQYF.

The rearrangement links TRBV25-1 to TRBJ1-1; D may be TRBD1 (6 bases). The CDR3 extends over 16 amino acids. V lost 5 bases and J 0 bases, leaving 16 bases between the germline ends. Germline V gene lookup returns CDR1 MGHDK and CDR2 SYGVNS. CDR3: CASSKTYRALNTEAFF. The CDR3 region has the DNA TGTGCCAGCAGTAAAACTTACAGGGCTTTGAACACTGAAGCTTTCTTT.

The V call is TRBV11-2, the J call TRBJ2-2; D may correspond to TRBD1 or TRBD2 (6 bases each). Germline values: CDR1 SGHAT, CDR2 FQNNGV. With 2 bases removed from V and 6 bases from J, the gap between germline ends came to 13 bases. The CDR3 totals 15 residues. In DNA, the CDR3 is TGTGCCAGCAGCTTAAGGGGGGCCGTCGCCGGGGAGCTGTTTTTT. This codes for CASSLRGAVAGELFF.

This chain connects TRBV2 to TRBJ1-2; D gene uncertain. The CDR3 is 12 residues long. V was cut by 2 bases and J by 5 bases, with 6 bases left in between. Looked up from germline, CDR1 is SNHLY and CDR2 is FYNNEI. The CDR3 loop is CASSELAYGYTF. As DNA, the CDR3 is TGTGCCAGCAGTGAATTGGCTTATGGCTACACCTTC.

For the CDR3, the DNA is TGTGCCAGCAGTTCATCTCGCTCTGGAAACACCATATATTTT. This codes for CASSSSRSGNTIYF. The J gene is TRBJ1-3, the V gene TRBV27; no clear D. The germline V gene has CDR1 MNHEY and CDR2 SMNVEV (reference sequence). V was pared by 4 bases and J by 0 bases, with 7 bases between. CDR3 length: 14 amino acids.

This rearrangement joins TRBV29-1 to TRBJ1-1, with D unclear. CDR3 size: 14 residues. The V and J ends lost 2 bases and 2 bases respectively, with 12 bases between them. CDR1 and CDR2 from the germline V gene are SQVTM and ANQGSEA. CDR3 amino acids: CSVEYYSNNTEAFF. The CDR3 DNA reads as TGCAGCGTTGAATACTATTCGAACAACACTGAAGCTTTCTTT.

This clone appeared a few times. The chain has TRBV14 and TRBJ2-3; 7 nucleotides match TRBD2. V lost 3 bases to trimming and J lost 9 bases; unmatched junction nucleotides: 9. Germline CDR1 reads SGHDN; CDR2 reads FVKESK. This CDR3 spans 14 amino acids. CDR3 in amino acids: CASSHWSGEGTQYF. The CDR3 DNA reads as TGTGCCAGCAGCCATTGGAGCGGGGAGGGGACGCAGTATTTT.

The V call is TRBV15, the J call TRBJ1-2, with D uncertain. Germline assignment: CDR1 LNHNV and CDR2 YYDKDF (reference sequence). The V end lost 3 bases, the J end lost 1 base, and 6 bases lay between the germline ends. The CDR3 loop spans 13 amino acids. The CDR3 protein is CATSRDHNYGYTF. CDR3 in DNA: TGTGCCACCAGCAGGGACCATAACTATGGCTACACCTTC.

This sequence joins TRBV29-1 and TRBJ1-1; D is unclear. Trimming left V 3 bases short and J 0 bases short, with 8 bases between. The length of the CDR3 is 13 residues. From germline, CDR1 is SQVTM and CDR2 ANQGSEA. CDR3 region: CSVETKMNTEAFF. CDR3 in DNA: TGCAGCGTTGAGACCAAGATGAACACTGAAGCTTTCTTT.

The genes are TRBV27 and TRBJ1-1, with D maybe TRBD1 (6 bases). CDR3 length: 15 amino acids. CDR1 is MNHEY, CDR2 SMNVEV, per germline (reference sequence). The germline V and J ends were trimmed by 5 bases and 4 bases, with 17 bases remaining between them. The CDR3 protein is CASSTLRGRSTEAFF. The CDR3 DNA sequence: TGTGCCAGCAGTACCCTCAGGGGTCGGTCCACTGAAGCTTTCTTT.

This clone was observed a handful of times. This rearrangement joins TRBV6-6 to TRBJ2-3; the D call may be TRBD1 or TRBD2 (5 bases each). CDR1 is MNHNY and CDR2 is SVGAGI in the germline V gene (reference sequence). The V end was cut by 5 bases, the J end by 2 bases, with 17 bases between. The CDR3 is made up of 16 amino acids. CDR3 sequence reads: CASSGILGRNTDTQYF. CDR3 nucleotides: TGTGCCAGCAGTGGGATTTTGGGACGGAACACAGATACGCAGTATTTT.

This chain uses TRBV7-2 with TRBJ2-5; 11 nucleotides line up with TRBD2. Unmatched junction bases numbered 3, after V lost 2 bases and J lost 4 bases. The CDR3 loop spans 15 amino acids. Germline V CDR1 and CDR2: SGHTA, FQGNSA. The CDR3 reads CASSLFSGGAETQYF. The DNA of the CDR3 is TGTGCCAGCAGCTTATTTAGCGGGGGGGCAGAGACCCAGTACTTC.

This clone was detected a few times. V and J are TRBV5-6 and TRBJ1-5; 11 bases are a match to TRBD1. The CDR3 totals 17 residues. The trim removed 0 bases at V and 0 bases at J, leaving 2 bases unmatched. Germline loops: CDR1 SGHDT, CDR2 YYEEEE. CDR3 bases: TGTGCCAGCAGCTTGGGGACAGGGGGCTCTAGCAATCAGCCCCAGCATTTT. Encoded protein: CASSLGTGGSSNQPQHF.

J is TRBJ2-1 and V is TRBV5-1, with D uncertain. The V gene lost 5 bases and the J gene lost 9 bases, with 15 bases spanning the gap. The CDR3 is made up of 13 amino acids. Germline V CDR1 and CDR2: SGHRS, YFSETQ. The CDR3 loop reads CASRVNLVSEQFF. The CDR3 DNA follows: TGCGCCAGCAGAGTAAACCTAGTATCTGAGCAGTTCTTC.